Below are 24 T cell receptor beta chains sequenced from a single sample in a study of blood T cell repertoires in COVID-19. Assay: immunoSEQ multiplex PCR; the TCRdb copy retains only in-frame clones and omits some. The data hold approximately 77,000 clones, with about 72% observed a single time. Sequenced material: peripheral blood. These receptors originate from a man between 65 and 79 years old with active or convalescent COVID-19.

The count of this clone is one. CDR3 bases: TGTGCCAGCAGTTACTCTGCCTCGGGGATCTCCTACGAGCAGTACTTC. Amino acid sequence: CASSYSASGISYEQYF. V and J are TRBV6-5 and TRBJ2-7; tentatively, D is TRBD2 (5 bases). The CDR3 loop spans 16 amino acids. Trimming took 0 bases from V and 0 from J, leaving 12 bases between them. Per germline, CDR1 MNHEY and CDR2 SVGAGI.

This clone was recorded only once. The chain combines TRBV7-9 with TRBJ2-7; tentative D call: TRBD1 (6 bases). The germline V gene encodes CDR1 SEHNR and CDR2 FQNEAQ (reference sequence). V was cut by 5 bases and J by 2 bases, with 10 bases left in between. This CDR3 has 13 amino acids. For the CDR3, the DNA is TGTGCCAGCAGCCGATCAGGGGCCTACGAGCAGTACTTC. This encodes CASSRSGAYEQYF.

This sequence joins TRBV5-1 and TRBJ1-1, with 8 nucleotides matching TRBD1. This CDR3 contains 17 residues. Germline CDR1 is SGHRS and CDR2 is YFSETQ. Unmatched junction bases numbered 10, after V lost 2 bases and J lost 1 base. CDR3 protein: CASSLGQGAGRNTEAFF. The CDR3 nucleotides read TGCGCCAGCAGCTTAGGGCAGGGGGCTGGGCGGAACACTGAAGCTTTCTTT.

The chain joins TRBV21-1 to TRBJ1-6; the table's D gene call, TRBD1, was not cross checked with the DNA. TRBV21-1 is assigned pseudogene status. The CDR3 extends over 15 amino acids. The CDR3 loop is CASSPDRDRNSPLHF. The DNA of the CDR3 is TGTGCCAGCAGCCCGGACCGGGACAGGAATTCACCCCTCCACTTT.

The V gene is TRBV19, the J gene TRBJ2-7; 7 bases agree with TRBD2. J was trimmed by 2 bases and V by 2 bases; bases with no gene match: 6. CDR1 is LNHDA and CDR2 is SQIVND in the germline V gene (reference sequence). The length of the CDR3 is 15 residues. For the CDR3, the DNA is TGTGCCAGTAGTATACGCGGGGGTCGAGCCTACGAGCAGTACTTC. It yields the protein CASSIRGGRAYEQYF.

The chain recombines TRBV10-1 with TRBJ2-5; 13 bases are a match to TRBD2. The trim removed 3 bases at V and 5 bases at J, leaving 3 bases unmatched. This CDR3 region has 15 residues. Germline V gives CDR1 WNHNN, CDR2 SYGVQD (reference sequence). The CDR3: CASSDGTSGVETQYF. As DNA, the CDR3 is TGCGCCAGCAGTGACGGGACTAGCGGGGTCGAGACCCAGTACTTC.

The chain links TRBV27 to TRBJ2-7, with D possibly being TRBD1 (6 bases). Germline V gives CDR1 MNHEY, CDR2 SMNVEV (reference sequence). V dropped 5 bases and J dropped 3 bases, with 14 bases sitting between them. The CDR3 runs to 14 residues. In DNA form, the CDR3 reads TGTGCCAGCAGTAGCGCCACGACAGGCTACGAGCAGTACTTC. Encoded protein: CASSSATTGYEQYF.

On this clone itself: One end of the junction is discordant with germline, which a read error may explain. V usage is TRBV28 and J usage is TRBJ2-2, with D hard to call. There are 14 residues in the CDR3. Per germline, CDR1 MDHEN and CDR2 SYDVKM. The CDR3 protein is CASRFDRVTGELFF. As DNA, the CDR3 is TGTGCCAGCCGTTTCGACCGGGTAACCGGGGAGCTGTTTTTT.

This chain uses TRBV28 with TRBJ1-2, with 8 positions matching TRBD1. Trimming removed 11 bases from V and 4 bases from J; junction bases left unmatched: 18. Germline V lookup: CDR1 MDHEN, CDR2 SYDVKM. This CDR3 has 16 residues. The CDR3 loop is CAAEGQGVVPGYGYTF. The DNA of the CDR3 is TGTGCCGCAGAAGGACAGGGCGTCGTTCCAGGCTATGGCTACACCTTC.

This chain links TRBV27 with TRBJ2-2; maybe TRBD1 (6 bases). The CDR3 spans 14 residues. Germline loops: CDR1 MNHEY, CDR2 SMNVEV (reference sequence). V dropped 6 bases and J dropped 5 bases, with 13 bases sitting between them. The CDR3 DNA sequence: TGTGCCAGCAGGGCGACAGGTGGGACCGGGGAGCTGTTTTTT. Residues: CASRATGGTGELFF.

The chain combines TRBV19 with TRBJ2-1, with TRBD2 matching over 7 bases. Germline lookup yields CDR1 LNHDA and CDR2 SQIVND (reference sequence). V was clipped by 8 bases and J by 7 bases; unmatched bases: 14. This CDR3 is 15 amino acids long. The CDR3 is CASRGVGAGENEQFF. The CDR3 bases are TGTGCCAGTCGGGGGGTTGGGGCGGGGGAAAATGAGCAGTTCTTC.

V is TRBV27 and J is TRBJ1-1; 10 bases are a match to TRBD1. Per the germline V gene, CDR1 is MNHEY and CDR2 is SMNVEV (reference sequence). The CDR3 loop spans 16 amino acids. V trimming: 5 bases; J trimming: 1 base; junction bases outside the gene matches: 7. CDR3 bases: TGTGCCAGCAGTCGCGGACAGGGGGTAAAGAACACTGAAGCTTTCTTT. Protein product: CASSRGQGVKNTEAFF.

This chain links TRBV5-4 with TRBJ1-2; the D gene is possibly TRBD1 (5 bases). This CDR3 is 13 amino acids long. V was pared by 0 bases and J by 4 bases, with 7 bases between. Germline-derived CDR1 and CDR2 are SGHNT and YYREEE (reference sequence). The chain's CDR3 is CASSLAGGYGYTF. The DNA for the CDR3 is TGTGCCAGCAGCTTGGCCGGGGGCTATGGCTACACCTTC.

V is TRBV10-2 and J is TRBJ1-5, with TRBD1 matching 7 bases. CDR1 is WSHSY, CDR2 SAAADI, per germline. With V trimmed by 4 bases and J by 1 base, 1 base remained unmatched. The CDR3 totals 14 residues. CDR3: CASSATGSNQPQHF. The CDR3 nucleotides read TGCGCCAGCAGTGCGACAGGGAGCAATCAGCCCCAGCATTTT.

The CDR3 here is CASSFSPQNEKLFF. CDR3 nucleotide sequence: TGTGCCAGCAGCTTTTCTCCCCAGAATGAAAAACTGTTTTTT. V is TRBV5-4 and J is TRBJ1-4; D gene unclear. CDR1 and CDR2 from the germline V gene are SGHNT and YYREEE (reference sequence). This CDR3 contains 14 residues. V was trimmed by 2 bases and J by 5 bases, leaving 10 bases between them. The whole variable domain, remainder taken from reference TRBV5-4 and TRBJ1-4, is ETGVTQSPTHLIKTRGQQVTLRCSSQSGHNTVSWYQQALGQGPQFIFQYYREEENGRGNFPPRFSGLQFPNYSSELNVNALELDDSALYLCASSFSPQNEKLFFGSGTQLSVL.

As to this clone: Other DNA sequences within the sample encode an identical CDR3. The chain couples TRBV4-1 to TRBJ2-6, with 9 bases fitting TRBD1. The germline V gene encodes CDR1 MGHRA and CDR2 YSYEKL. V trimming: 4 bases; J trimming: 1 base; junction bases outside the gene matches: 8. The CDR3 runs 18 residues. The chain's CDR3 is CASSPPRDRDSGANVLTF. The CDR3 nucleotides are TGCGCCAGCAGCCCCCCCCGGGACAGGGATTCTGGGGCCAACGTCCTGACTTTC.

This chain links TRBV28 with TRBJ1-2; the D is unclear. The CDR3 has 14 amino acids. V shed 4 bases and J shed 3 bases, with 12 bases lying between them. CDR1 and CDR2 from the germline V gene are MDHEN and SYDVKM. CDR3 amino acids: CASSSQALDYGYTF. The CDR3 DNA reads as TGTGCCAGCAGTTCGCAGGCCTTGGACTATGGCTACACCTTC.

V and J are TRBV6-1 and TRBJ1-6, with TRBD1 as a possible D gene (5 bases). CDR3 size: 16 residues. The germline V gene encodes CDR1 MNHNS and CDR2 SASEGT. V was cut by 1 base and J by 3 bases, with 10 bases left in between. The CDR3 spells CASSEVAGIYNSPLHF. CDR3 DNA sequence: TGTGCCAGCAGTGAAGTAGCAGGGATCTATAATTCACCCCTCCACTTT.

The chain recombines TRBV6-6 with TRBJ1-3, with D possibly matching TRBD1 (5 bases). This CDR3 region has 14 residues. The V gene's germline CDR1 is MNHNY and CDR2 SVGAGI (reference sequence). Trimming left V 2 bases short and J 3 bases short, with 8 bases between. CDR3 amino acids: CASSYVQGGNTIYF. The CDR3 DNA reads TGTGCCAGCAGTTACGTGCAGGGTGGAAACACCATATATTTT.

The chain combines TRBV11-2 with TRBJ2-5, with 13 bases matching TRBD2. Germline lookup yields CDR1 SGHAT and CDR2 FQNNGV. V dropped 6 bases and J dropped 5; count of bases not matched to a gene: 12. The CDR3 is 17 amino acids. This CDR3 reads CASRTPGLAGLSETQYF. Written as DNA, the CDR3 is TGTGCCAGCAGGACGCCGGGACTAGCGGGGCTTTCGGAGACCCAGTACTTC.

The chain recombines TRBV11-3 with TRBJ2-3; TRBD2 is a possible D gene (5 bases). Trimming took 3 bases from V and 1 from J, leaving 11 bases between them. The CDR3 is made up of 15 amino acids. The germline V gene has CDR1 SGHNT and CDR2 YENEEA. CDR3 bases: TGTGCCAGCAGCTTCTCGGGTAGCGGCACAGATACGCAGTATTTT. Translated: CASSFSGSGTDTQYF. The full variable domain, with the rest looked up from reference TRBV11-3 and TRBJ2-3, is EAGVVQSPRYKIIEKKQPVAFWCNPISGHNTLYWYLQNLGQGPELLIRYENEEAVDDSQLPKDRFSAERLKGVDSTLKIQPAELGDSAVYLCASSFSGSGTDTQYFGPGTRLTVL.

This chain joins TRBV14 and TRBJ2-7; D is unclear. Germline values: CDR1 SGHDN, CDR2 FVKESK. This CDR3 region has 12 residues. Trimming shortened V by 0 bases and J by 6 bases, and 6 bases separated the two germline ends. The CDR3 region has the DNA TGTGCCAGCAGCCAAGATTGGAGCGAGCAGTACTTC. Amino acids: CASSQDWSEQYF.

The rearrangement links TRBV6-6 to TRBJ1-6, with 9 nucleotides matching TRBD1. The V gene's germline CDR1 is MNHNY and CDR2 SVGAGI (reference sequence). V lost 5 bases and J lost 6; bases outside the gene matches: 5. The CDR3 loop spans 15 amino acids. The CDR3 coding sequence is TGTGCCAGCAGTGTGACAGGGGGAAGTAATTCACCCCTCCACTTT. Its translation is CASSVTGGSNSPLHF.

J is TRBJ1-5 and V is TRBV18; a weak D match, TRBD1 (5 bases). The V end lost 5 bases, the J end lost 11 bases, and 22 bases lay between the germline ends. Germline CDR1 reads KGHSH; CDR2 reads LQKENI. This CDR3 is built from 15 residues. The CDR3 is CASSSTRDSSGTQHF. The DNA for the CDR3 is TGTGCCAGCTCATCTACCCGGGACTCCTCCGGGACCCAGCATTTT.